One sample yielded the 22 T cell receptor beta chains listed below, sequenced in a study of beta chain features in type 1 diabetes. Study-level results: Patients with Type 1 diabetes showed moderately but significantly shorter TCRB CDR3s in all four CD4+ subsets.

The antigens for these receptors are not known. Expressed TCRB transcripts were sequenced, since all the RNA that had been isolated was reverse transcribed. The method was immunoSEQ multiplex PCR; TCRdb's version includes in-frame clones alone and lacks a portion of them. The sample holds 600,000 to 700,000 clones, roughly 12% seen once. The specimen sequenced was naive CD4+ T cells from blood. Source of these receptors: a man aged 18 to 29 with type 1 diabetes.

This clone was observed a handful of times. J is TRBJ2-1 and V is TRBV6-5, with TRBD1 matching 7 bases. Germline loops: CDR1 MNHEY, CDR2 SVGAGI. V was clipped by 4 bases and J by 9 bases; unmatched bases: 9. There are 14 residues in the CDR3. The CDR3 spells CASSLTRQGGEQFF. CDR3 DNA: TGTGCCAGCAGTTTGACTCGACAGGGCGGTGAGCAGTTCTTC.

The rearrangement links TRBV10-1 to TRBJ2-5; TRBD1 aligns across 9 bases. J gave up 2 bases and V 5 bases, and 6 bases lay outside the gene matches. Germline CDR1 and CDR2: WNHNN and SYGVQD (reference sequence). This CDR3 is built from 15 residues. The CDR3 spells CASSPPGQGQETQYF. CDR3 bases: TGCGCCAGCAGTCCGCCGGGACAGGGACAAGAGACCCAGTACTTC.

J is TRBJ2-5 and V is TRBV30; maybe TRBD1 (6 bases). The CDR3 extends over 14 amino acids. V dropped 0 bases and J dropped 4 bases, with 12 bases sitting between them. CDR1 is GTSNPN, CDR2 SVGIG, per germline (reference sequence). CDR3: CAWSVMGAGETQYF. The CDR3 nucleotides are TGTGCCTGGAGTGTAATGGGGGCGGGAGAGACCCAGTACTTC.

V and J are TRBV29-1 and TRBJ2-3; D might be TRBD1 (7 bases). The CDR3 sequence is 14 residues long. V dropped 6 bases and J dropped 0 bases, with 13 bases sitting between them. The germline V gene has CDR1 SQVTM and CDR2 ANQGSEA. The CDR3 DNA reads TGCAGCGTCGCGGGACAGATCAGCACAGATACGCAGTATTTT. Translating gives CSVAGQISTDTQYF.

A few counts support this clone. The genes are TRBV19 and TRBJ2-3; TRBD2 aligns across 10 bases. CDR3 length: 15 amino acids. The trim removed 6 bases at V and 2 bases at J, leaving 5 bases unmatched. The germline gives CDR1 LNHDA, CDR2 SQIVND (reference sequence). CDR3 nucleotides: TGTGCCAGTAGAACACTAGCGGGGATCACAGATACGCAGTATTTT. Translated: CASRTLAGITDTQYF.

Notes on this clone: Other DNA sequences in this sample translate to the same CDR3. The chain couples TRBV4-1 to TRBJ1-6; perhaps TRBD1 as D (6 bases). V shed 0 bases and J shed 7 bases, with 10 bases lying between them. The CDR3 loop spans 15 amino acids. Germline lookup yields CDR1 MGHRA and CDR2 YSYEKL. The DNA for the CDR3 is TGCGCCAGCAGCCAAGAAGGCAGGGGAAATTCACCCCTCCACTTT. Its protein is CASSQEGRGNSPLHF.

This chain links TRBV6-5 with TRBJ1-6; possible D gene TRBD1, 6 bases. The V and J ends lost 1 base and 7 bases respectively, with 14 bases between them. This CDR3 region has 16 residues. CDR1 and CDR2 from the germline V gene are MNHEY and SVGAGI. The CDR3 sequence: CASSYLRPTGNSPLHF. The CDR3 DNA reads TGTGCCAGCAGTTACTTGAGGCCAACAGGGAATTCACCCCTCCACTTT.

In its sample, this clone was seen a few times. This chain connects TRBV7-9 to TRBJ2-5; TRBD2 might be the D (5 bases). Germline lookup yields CDR1 SEHNR and CDR2 FQNEAQ (reference sequence). This CDR3 is 14 amino acids long. V shed 2 bases and J shed 2 bases, with 9 bases lying between them. CDR3 coding DNA: TGTGCCAGCAGCTTATTTCCGGGGCAAGAGACCCAGTACTTC. Its translation: CASSLFPGQETQYF.

A single count supports this clone. The chain employs TRBV9 and TRBJ2-1; D is possibly TRBD2 (5 bases). The CDR3 sequence is 15 residues long. Deletions cut 7 bases from V and 0 bases from J, with 14 bases between. Germline-derived CDR1 and CDR2 are SGDLS and YYNGEE. The CDR3 nucleotides read TGTGCCAGCGCCCCCGGGGTCAGCTCCTACAATGAGCAGTTCTTC. Protein sequence: CASAPGVSSYNEQFF.

This clone was seen a handful of times. The V call is TRBV7-8, the J call TRBJ1-5; 8 bases line up with TRBD1. CDR1 is SGHVS and CDR2 is FQNEAQ in the germline V gene. V trimming: 7 bases; J trimming: 3 bases; junction bases outside the gene matches: 8. The CDR3 spans 15 residues. The CDR3 region is CASTVDRAINQPQHF. CDR3 bases: TGTGCCAGCACCGTGGACAGGGCGATCAATCAGCCCCAGCATTTT.

In its sample, this clone was seen a few times. The chain joins TRBV5-4 to TRBJ2-1; D is perhaps TRBD1 or TRBD2 (7 bases each). The CDR3 spans 15 residues. V lost 0 bases to trimming and J lost 7 bases, with 14 bases between them. Germline CDR1 and CDR2: SGHNT and YYREEE (reference sequence). The CDR3 region is CASSLDSQGGNEQFF. CDR3 nucleotide sequence: TGTGCCAGCAGCTTGGATTCGCAGGGGGGGAATGAGCAGTTCTTC.

This chain connects TRBV10-3 to TRBJ1-5; 7 nucleotides agree with TRBD1. CDR1 and CDR2 (germline): ENHRY, SYGVKD. This CDR3 is built from 14 residues. V lost 5 bases, J lost 6 bases, and 7 bases stayed unmatched. The DNA for the CDR3 is TGTGCCATCAGTCGACAGGGTGAGTCTCAGCCCCAGCATTTT. Translating it yields CAISRQGESQPQHF.

The chain uses TRBV7-9 and TRBJ2-1; 7 nucleotides line up with TRBD2. Germline V lookup: CDR1 SEHNR, CDR2 FQNEAQ (reference sequence). J lost 13 bases, V lost 5 bases, and 17 bases had no gene match. CDR3 length: 15 amino acids. The CDR3 here is CASSPASGLPMRQFF. In nucleotides, the CDR3 is TGTGCCAGCAGCCCTGCCTCGGGACTACCAATGAGACAGTTCTTC.

The chain carries TRBV30 and TRBJ1-2, with a possible D match to TRBD1 (6 bases). The germline gives CDR1 GTSNPN, CDR2 SVGIG (reference sequence). V gave up 2 bases and J gave up 2 bases, with 9 bases separating them. This CDR3 region has 13 residues. The DNA of the CDR3 is TGTGCCTGGAGTCCCGACAGGAACTATGGCTACACCTTC. It specifies CAWSPDRNYGYTF.

This clone has just a few counts. The J gene is TRBJ2-6, the V gene TRBV7-9; D gene uncertain. There are 15 residues in the CDR3. V was trimmed by 11 bases and J by 4 bases, leaving 18 bases between them. Germline V gene sequence: CDR1 SEHNR, CDR2 FQNEAQ (reference sequence). CDR3 coding DNA: TGTGCCCGATGGACCACGGTGGGAGGGGCCAACGTCCTGACTTTC. It translates to CARWTTVGGANVLTF.

This chain links TRBV7-2 with TRBJ1-1; weak D call: TRBD1 (6 bases). CDR3 length: 13 residues. Germline V CDR1 and CDR2: SGHTA, FQGNSA. V lost 2 bases and J lost 10, with 14 bases in between. CDR3 sequence: CASSLPPTGIAFF. DNA for the CDR3: TGTGCCAGCAGCTTACCCCCTACAGGGATAGCTTTCTTT. The whole variable domain, remainder taken from reference TRBV7-2 and TRBJ1-1, is GAGVSQSPSNKVTEKGKDVELRCDPISGHTALYWYRQSLGQGLEFLIYFQGNSAPDKSGLPSDRFSAERTGGSVSTLTIQRTQQEDSAVYLCASSLPPTGIAFFGQGTRLTVV.

In its sample, this clone was seen a few times. The chain recombines TRBV29-1 with TRBJ2-3; D gene ambiguous. The CDR3 has 15 amino acids. The germline V gene encodes CDR1 SQVTM and CDR2 ANQGSEA. Deletions cut 4 bases from V and 0 bases from J, with 14 bases between. The CDR3 loop reads CSVVPGSLSTDTQYF. CDR3 DNA: TGCAGCGTTGTCCCCGGCAGCCTGAGCACAGATACGCAGTATTTT.

The chain employs TRBV7-8 and TRBJ2-7; no clear D. The CDR3 has 12 amino acids. With 5 bases removed from V and 4 bases from J, the gap between germline ends came to 9 bases. Germline V CDR1 and CDR2: SGHVS, FQNEAQ. The DNA for the CDR3 is TGTGCCAGCAGCACACGACGGTACGAGCAGTACTTC. Protein: CASSTRRYEQYF.

J is TRBJ2-1 and V is TRBV7-9, with D perhaps given as TRBD1 or TRBD2 (5 bases each). V was pared by 7 bases and J by 5 bases, with 21 bases between. CDR3 length equals 16 residues. Looked up from germline, CDR1 is SEHNR and CDR2 is FQNEAQ (reference sequence). As DNA, the CDR3 is TGTGCCAGCACCCAGAGGACGGGACCCCCGGACAATGAGCAGTTCTTC. Its protein is CASTQRTGPPDNEQFF. The complete variable domain, with remaining parts taken from reference TRBV7-9 and TRBJ2-1, reads DTGVSQNPRHKITKRGQNVTFRCDPISEHNRLYWYRQTLGQGPEFLTYFQNEAQLEKSRLLSDRFSAERPKGSFSTLEIQRTEQGDSAMYLCASTQRTGPPDNEQFFGPGTRLTVL.

This clone was seen more than once but under ten times. The genes are TRBV30 and TRBJ2-3, with a weak D call TRBD2 (5 bases). V was cut by 3 bases and J by 1 base, with 20 bases left in between. Germline-derived CDR1 and CDR2 are GTSNPN and SVGIG (reference sequence). This CDR3 region has 17 residues. CDR3 protein: CAWSQTRRLEGTDTQYF. In DNA, the CDR3 is TGTGCCTGGAGCCAAACCAGGCGCCTGGAGGGCACAGATACGCAGTATTTT.

The chain is built from TRBV6-1 and TRBJ1-5, with 9 bases matching TRBD1. The CDR3 totals 16 residues. V gave up 3 bases and J gave up 2 bases; unmatched junction bases: 5. Germline values: CDR1 MNHNS, CDR2 SASEGT. The CDR3 loop is CASSDGQGSGNQPQHF. The CDR3 DNA sequence: TGTGCCAGCAGTGACGGACAGGGGTCGGGCAATCAGCCCCAGCATTTT.

This clone was seen a few times. The chain carries TRBV18 and TRBJ1-3; D perhaps matches TRBD1 (6 bases). Trimming removed 3 bases from V and 2 bases from J, with 11 bases in between. The CDR3 sequence is 15 residues long. Germline V gene lookup returns CDR1 KGHSH and CDR2 LQKENI. CDR3 bases: TGTGCCAGCTCACCGCTACAGGGTCCTGGAAACACCATATATTTT. Its translation: CASSPLQGPGNTIYF.